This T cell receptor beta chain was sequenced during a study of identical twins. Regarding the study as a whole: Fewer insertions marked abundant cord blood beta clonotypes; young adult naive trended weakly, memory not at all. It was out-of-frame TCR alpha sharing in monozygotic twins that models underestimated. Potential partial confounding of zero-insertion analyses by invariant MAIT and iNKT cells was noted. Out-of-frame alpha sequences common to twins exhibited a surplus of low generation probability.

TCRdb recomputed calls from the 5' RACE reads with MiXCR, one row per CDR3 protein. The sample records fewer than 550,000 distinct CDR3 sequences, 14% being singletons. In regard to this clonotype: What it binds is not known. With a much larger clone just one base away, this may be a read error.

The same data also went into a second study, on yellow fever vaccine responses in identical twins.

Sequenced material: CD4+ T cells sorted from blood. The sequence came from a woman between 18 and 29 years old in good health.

CDR3 residues: CASSTGQSNQPQHF. CDR3 nucleotide sequence: TGTGCCAGCAGTACCGGACAGAGCAATCAGCCCCAGCATTTT. The gene calls are TRBV28 and TRBJ1-5; tentative D call: TRBD1 (6 bases). The CDR3 runs 14 residues. Germline V gene data show CDR1 as MDHEN and CDR2 as SYDVKM. Trimming left V 5 bases short and J 1 base short, with 9 bases between.